The 9 T cell receptor beta chains below were found in one sample sequenced in a study of a mutant IDH1 vaccine in newly diagnosed glioma. Their specific antigens are unknown. Time point: week 5, during vaccination. Each dose of the vaccine consisted of 300 ug of mutant IDH1 20-mer peptide, with topical imiquimod. The method was immunoSEQ multiplex PCR; TCRdb's version includes in-frame clones alone and lacks a portion of them. This sample has 30,000 to 40,000 clones; about 56% occur once, and the top ten carry around 10%. The source material was PBMCs, sampled from a glioma patient whose treatment included an IDH1 peptide vaccine. The source is a woman between 18 and 30 years old with glioma.

The chain recombines TRBV6-1 with TRBJ1-4; TRBD1 agrees at 7 bases. CDR3 size: 14 residues. V lost 2 bases, J lost 7 bases, and 4 bases stayed unmatched. Germline CDR1 and CDR2: MNHNS and SASEGT. Written as DNA, the CDR3 is TGTGCCAGCAGTGAACAGGGGGAGGGTGAAAAACTGTTTTTT. This encodes CASSEQGEGEKLFF.

This rearrangement joins TRBV7-9 to TRBJ1-2; D remains ambiguous. V lost 3 bases and J 2 bases, leaving 7 bases between the germline ends. Per germline, CDR1 SEHNR and CDR2 FQNEAQ (reference sequence). The CDR3 totals 13 residues. The CDR3 here is CASSFGENYGYTF. For the CDR3, the DNA is TGTGCCAGCAGCTTCGGTGAGAACTATGGCTACACCTTC.

This clone is medium-sized. The chain combines TRBV19 with TRBJ1-5; no definite D call. The germline CDR1 and CDR2 sequences are LNHDA and SQIVND (reference sequence). This CDR3 spans 13 amino acids. V dropped 4 bases and J dropped 6 bases, with 10 bases sitting between them. The CDR3 here is CASSTQFRQPQHF. DNA of the CDR3: TGTGCCAGTAGTACCCAATTCCGTCAGCCCCAGCATTTT.

The chain couples TRBV19 to TRBJ1-5; a possible D gene is TRBD1 (6 bases). The ends were cut back, 4 bases at V and 4 bases at J, with 11 bases in the middle. Germline V gives CDR1 LNHDA, CDR2 SQIVND (reference sequence). This CDR3 is 14 amino acids long. As DNA, the CDR3 is TGTGCCAGTAGTACCGACAGGCGAAATCAGCCCCAGCATTTT. Its protein product is CASSTDRRNQPQHF. The variable domain in full, completed from reference TRBV19 and TRBJ1-5, reads DGGITQSPKYLFRKEGQNVTLSCEQNLNHDAMYWYRQDPGQGLRLIYYSQIVNDFQKGDIAEGYSVSREKKESFPLTVTSAQKNPTAFYLCASSTDRRNQPQHFGDGTRLSIL.

This clone was observed a handful of times. The chain recombines TRBV19 with TRBJ1-1; no clear D. Trimming shortened V by 9 bases and J by 1 base, and 15 bases separated the two germline ends. The CDR3 length is 14 residues. CDR1 is LNHDA, CDR2 SQIVND, per germline (reference sequence). The CDR3 DNA is TGTGCCAGCAACAAGGATTCAAGGAACACTGAAGCTTTCTTT. Its translation is CASNKDSRNTEAFF.

This chain joins TRBV7-6 and TRBJ2-2, with 9 bases lining up with TRBD2. Germline assignment: CDR1 SGHVS and CDR2 FNYEAQ. The CDR3 length is 15 residues. V trimming: 3 bases; J trimming: 4 bases; junction bases outside the gene matches: 3. The CDR3 reads CASSFSREGTGELFF. CDR3 coding DNA: TGTGCCAGCAGCTTCTCGCGGGAGGGCACCGGGGAGCTGTTTTTT.

The rearrangement uses TRBV19 and TRBJ2-1, with 9 bases that match TRBD2. CDR3 size: 17 residues. Losses at the gene ends were 6 bases for V and 0 bases for J; bases not matched to a gene: 9. Germline lookup yields CDR1 LNHDA and CDR2 SQIVND (reference sequence). CDR3: CASRGGRAGRSYNEQFF. The CDR3 DNA sequence: TGTGCCAGTAGGGGCGGGAGGGCCGGGCGCTCCTACAATGAGCAGTTCTTC.

This clone has only a few counts. The chain is built from TRBV6-6 and TRBJ1-6; 7 positions agree with TRBD1. The CDR3 loop spans 15 amino acids. The V gene end was trimmed by 5 bases and the J gene end by 0 bases; junction bases not matched to a gene: 1. CDR1 is MNHNY, CDR2 SVGAGI, per germline (reference sequence). CDR3 sequence (DNA): TGTGCCAGCAGTCGGGACAGCTCCTATAATTCACCCCTCCACTTT. It translates to CASSRDSSYNSPLHF.

Note on this clone: Compared with germline, one end of the junction differs, possibly owing to a read error. DNA of the CDR3: TGTGCCACCAGCAGAGGTCTCCTACATAAGGACTTC. As protein: CATSRGLLHKDF. The chain links TRBV15 to TRBJ2-7; D not resolved. Germline assignment: CDR1 LNHNV and CDR2 YYDKDF (reference sequence). This CDR3 has 12 amino acids.